The rows below give T cell receptor beta chains drawn from one sample of a study of T cell changes during pregnancy in multiple sclerosis. Assay used: immunoSEQ multiplex PCR; TCRdb lists only in-frame clones, some missing. Of about 76,000 clones detected, about nine tenths appear once; the ten largest clones hold around 3.5%. The sequencing here drew on peripheral blood, taken after pregnancy. These receptors all stem from a female donor in good health, enrolled as a control in a pregnancy study. CDR3s include the opening cysteine and the closing phenylalanine or tryptophan. A D gene is named only where the DNA matches it firmly. Some rows mark clone size as missing; the rest say once, few, many or name a class of expanded clone.

abundance	v_gene	j_gene	d_gene	CDR3aa	CDR3nt
.	TRBV7-3	TRBJ2-5	TRBD2	CASSAGGARETQYF	TGTGCCAGCAGCGCGGGGGGGGCCCGAGAGACCCAGTACTTC
few	TRBV2	TRBJ2-7	.	CASSEGQGGLEYEQYF	TGTGCCAGCAGTGAGGGCCAGGGGGGATTAGAATACGAGCAGTACTTC
.	TRBV2	TRBJ2-7	.	CATRGGYEQYF	TGTGCCACCAGGGGAGGCTACGAGCAGTACTTC
.	TRBV10-3	TRBJ1-4	.	CAISESQGLGNEKLFF	TGTGCCATCAGTGAGTCGCAGGGTTTGGGTAATGAAAAACTGTTTTTT
.	TRBV5-1	TRBJ2-4	TRBD1	CASSDPTGENIQYF	TGCGCCAGCAGCGACCCGACAGGGGAAAACATTCAGTACTTC
.	TRBV28	TRBJ2-7	TRBD1	CASSSPGQGVSEQYF	TGTGCCAGCAGTTCTCCGGGACAGGGAGTAAGCGAGCAGTACTTC
.	TRBV6-5	TRBJ2-7	TRBD2	CASSLGTSGSYEQYF	TGTGCCAGCAGTTTAGGGACTAGCGGGAGCTACGAGCAGTACTTC
.	TRBV11-2	TRBJ2-1	TRBD2	CASARESHNEQFF	TGTGCCAGCGCGCGGGAGTCCCACAATGAGCAGTTCTTC
.	TRBV4-3	TRBJ1-4	.	CASSQGTGATNEKLFF	TGCGCCAGCAGCCAAGGTACGGGTGCAACTAATGAAAAACTGTTTTTT
.	TRBV14	TRBJ2-2	TRBD2	CASSRLAGDLVGELFF	TGTGCCAGCAGCCGCCTAGCGGGAGACTTAGTCGGGGAGCTGTTTTTT
.	TRBV19	TRBJ2-1	TRBD1	CASSKFGTASYNEQFF	TGTGCCAGTAGTAAATTCGGGACAGCCTCCTACAATGAGCAGTTCTTC
.	TRBV10-3	TRBJ2-7	.	CAIMAPEDYEQYF	TGTGCCATCATGGCCCCGGAGGACTACGAGCAGTACTTC
once	TRBV15	TRBJ1-1	.	CATSRDLLNTEAFF	TGTGCCACCAGCAGAGATCTTTTGAACACTGAAGCTTTCTTT
.	TRBV11-1	TRBJ2-3	TRBD2	CASSWGLAGGPKDTQYF	TGTGCCAGCAGCTGGGGGCTAGCGGGAGGGCCGAAAGATACGCAGTATTTT
.	TRBV28	TRBJ2-1	TRBD1	CASSLSLRDRVSSYNEQFF	TGTGCCAGCAGTTTATCCCTTCGGGACAGGGTATCGTCCTACAATGAGCAGTTCTTC
.	TRBV19	TRBJ2-7	.	CASAHFHPLGEQYF	TGTGCCAGTGCCCACTTCCACCCCCTAGGCGAGCAGTACTTC
.	TRBV2	TRBJ2-4	TRBD1	CASSESRDRVNIQYF	TGTGCCAGCAGTGAATCCCGGGACAGGGTAAACATTCAGTACTTC
.	TRBV19	TRBJ1-1	.	CASKETGLNTEAFF	TGTGCCAGTAAAGAGACAGGATTGAACACTGAAGCTTTCTTT
.	TRBV6-4	TRBJ2-3	TRBD2	CASSENIAGGPEDTQYF	TGTGCCAGCAGTGAGAATATAGCGGGAGGGCCGGAAGATACGCAGTATTTT
.	TRBV7-2	TRBJ1-5	.	CASTTDSYQPQHF	TGTGCCAGCACCACCGACAGCTATCAGCCCCAGCATTTT
few	TRBV11-3	TRBJ2-3	.	CASSLVRAGADTQYF	TGTGCCAGCAGCTTAGTCCGGGCAGGGGCAGATACGCAGTATTTT
.	TRBV7-9	TRBJ2-2	TRBD2	CASSGSGSKAGELFF	TGTGCCAGCAGCGGTAGCGGGAGCAAGGCCGGGGAGCTGTTTTTT
.	TRBV4-2	TRBJ1-5	TRBD1	CASSQDHGTGNQPQHF	TGTGCCAGCAGCCAAGATCACGGGACAGGGAATCAGCCCCAGCATTTT
.	TRBV6-6	TRBJ2-7	.	CASSAPSDSSYEQYF	TGTGCCAGCAGCGCCCCCTCCGATAGCTCCTACGAGCAGTACTTC
.	TRBV6-6	TRBJ1-6	.	CASSHSGFTSPLHF	TGTGCCAGCAGCCACTCCGGGTTTACTTCACCCCTCCACTTT
.	TRBV7-2	TRBJ2-3	.	CASSLPVTDTQYF	TGTGCCAGCAGCTTACCAGTCACAGATACGCAGTATTTT
.	TRBV5-6	TRBJ2-1	TRBD1	CASSLGGTGAWAYNEQFF	TGTGCCAGCAGCTTAGGAGGGACAGGTGCTTGGGCCTACAATGAGCAGTTCTTC
.	TRBV13	TRBJ2-3	TRBD1	CASSIDRADTQYF	TGTGCCAGCAGCATAGACAGGGCAGATACGCAGTATTTT
.	TRBV7-2	TRBJ2-7	.	CASSPGGWRGRGDEQYF	TGTGCCAGCAGCCCGGGGGGTTGGCGGGGGCGAGGGGACGAGCAGTACTTC
.	TRBV5-8	TRBJ2-2	.	CASSRTGLGTGELFF	TGTGCCAGCAGCAGAACAGGGTTGGGCACCGGGGAGCTGTTTTTT
.	TRBV28	TRBJ2-1	TRBD1	CASSPNRGRTPDYNEQFF	TGTGCCAGCAGTCCAAACAGGGGGCGAACCCCTGACTACAATGAGCAGTTCTTC
once	TRBV11-3	TRBJ2-1	TRBD2	CASSLVAGGEQFF	TGTGCCAGCAGCTTAGTAGCGGGGGGTGAGCAGTTCTTC
few	TRBV5-1	TRBJ1-6	.	CASSPAGPDNSPLHF	TGCGCCAGCAGCCCCGCAGGGCCGGATAATTCACCCCTCCACTTT
.	TRBV6-4	TRBJ2-1	.	CASSITEGGENEQFF	TGTGCCAGCAGTATTACCGAGGGCGGGGAAAATGAGCAGTTCTTC
few	TRBV5-1	TRBJ1-6	TRBD1	CASSQYLGQGRSPLHF	TGCGCCAGCAGCCAGTACCTGGGACAGGGTCGATCACCCCTCCACTTT
.	TRBV7-8	TRBJ1-6	.	CASSLEGRDNSPLHF	TGTGCCAGCAGCTTAGAGGGCAGGGATAATTCACCCCTCCACTTT
.	TRBV30	TRBJ1-1	.	CAWSPLPTEAFF	TGTGCCTGGAGTCCACTCCCAACTGAAGCTTTCTTT
.	TRBV19	TRBJ2-5	.	CASSSSGPGMGETQYF	TGTGCCAGTAGTAGTTCCGGGCCAGGGATGGGGGAGACCCAGTACTTC
.	TRBV5-5	TRBJ1-1	.	CASSLAIAEAFF	TGTGCCAGCAGCTTGGCTATCGCTGAAGCTTTCTTT
once	TRBV7-9	TRBJ2-2	.	CASSLAGATGELFF	TGTGCCAGCAGCTTAGCGGGGGCCACCGGGGAGCTGTTTTTT
.	TRBV19	TRBJ2-7	.	CATTMGGSGSYEQYF	TGTGCCACCACTATGGGGGGTAGCGGATCCTACGAGCAGTACTTC
.	TRBV5-5	TRBJ1-4	.	CASSLAWGTNEKLFF	TGTGCCAGCAGCTTGGCCTGGGGCACTAATGAAAAACTGTTTTTT
.	TRBV18	TRBJ2-7	.	CASSPPGLNYEQYF	TGTGCCAGCTCACCACCGGGACTGAATTACGAGCAGTACTTC
.	TRBV10-2	TRBJ2-7	TRBD1	CASSESGQGDEQYF	TGCGCCAGCAGTGAGTCCGGACAGGGCGACGAGCAGTACTTC
.	TRBV28	TRBJ2-2	TRBD1	CASKRQGANTGELFF	TGTGCCAGCAAACGACAGGGGGCGAACACCGGGGAGCTGTTTTTT
.	TRBV7-9	TRBJ2-7	TRBD2	CASSLSLAEDYEQYF	TGTGCCAGCAGCTTAAGTCTAGCGGAGGACTACGAGCAGTACTTC
.	TRBV28	TRBJ1-5	.	CASSSTGISNQPQHF	TGTGCCAGCAGTTCGACAGGAATTAGCAATCAGCCCCAGCATTTT
.	TRBV9	TRBJ2-7	TRBD1	CASSVTDRQTYEQYF	TGTGCCAGCAGCGTTACGGACAGGCAGACCTACGAGCAGTACTTC
once	TRBV30	TRBJ2-7	.	CAWSLGTAYEQYF	TGTGCCTGGAGTCTCGGGACTGCCTACGAGCAGTACTTC